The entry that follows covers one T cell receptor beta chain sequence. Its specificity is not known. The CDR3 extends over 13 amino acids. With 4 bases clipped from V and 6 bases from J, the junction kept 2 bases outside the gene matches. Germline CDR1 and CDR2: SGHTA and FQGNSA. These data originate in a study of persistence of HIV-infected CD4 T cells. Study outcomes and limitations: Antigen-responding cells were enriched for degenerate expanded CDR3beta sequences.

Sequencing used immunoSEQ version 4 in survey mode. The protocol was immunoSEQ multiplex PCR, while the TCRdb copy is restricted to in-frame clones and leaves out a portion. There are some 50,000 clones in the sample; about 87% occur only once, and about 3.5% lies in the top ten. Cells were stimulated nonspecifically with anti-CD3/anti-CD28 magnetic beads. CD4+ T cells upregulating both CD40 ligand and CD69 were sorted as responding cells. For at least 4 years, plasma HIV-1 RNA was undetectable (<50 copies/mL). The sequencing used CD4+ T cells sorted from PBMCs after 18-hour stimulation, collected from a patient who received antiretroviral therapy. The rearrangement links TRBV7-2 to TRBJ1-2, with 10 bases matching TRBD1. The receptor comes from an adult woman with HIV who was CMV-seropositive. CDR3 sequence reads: CASSYDRGHGYTF. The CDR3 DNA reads TGTGCCAGCAGCTACGACAGGGGGCATGGCTACACCTTC. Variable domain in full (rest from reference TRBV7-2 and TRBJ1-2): GAGVSQSPSNKVTEKGKDVELRCDPISGHTALYWYRQSLGQGLEFLIYFQGNSAPDKSGLPSDRFSAERTGGSVSTLTIQRTQQEDSAVYLCASSYDRGHGYTFGSGTRLTVV.